This TCR beta chain was profiled in a study of shared clonotypes between healthy human individuals. Findings and limits, study-wide: Naive subsets generally had larger estimated richness than memory subsets. Owing to a small donor count, the genetic and exposure-history diversity represented was limited.

Notes on this clone: What it binds is not known. In the same sample, other DNA sequences code for this CDR3.

Each replicate PCR on the sorted subsets used approximately 200 ng DNA (approximately 27,000 T cell genomes). The repertoire was sequenced with immunoSEQ multiplex PCR; TCRdb's copy has only in-frame clones and lacks some. The sample has fewer than 3 million clones; under 95% are singletons. Germline CDR1 SGHRS, CDR2 YFSETQ. J was trimmed by 4 bases and V by 4 bases; bases with no gene match: 4. The CDR3 is made up of 14 amino acids. This clonotype originated in a man between 18 and 35 years old in good health. Some clones in this sample may be carry-over from other donors' samples. This chain uses TRBV5-1 with TRBJ2-7; 11 positions match TRBD1. The sequenced sample consisted of naive CD4+ T cells from PBMCs. Sample subset: CD45RA+ positively selected. For the CDR3, the DNA is TGCGCCAGCAGCCCTGGGACAGGGGGGTACGAGCAGTACTTC. Amino acids: CASSPGTGGYEQYF.